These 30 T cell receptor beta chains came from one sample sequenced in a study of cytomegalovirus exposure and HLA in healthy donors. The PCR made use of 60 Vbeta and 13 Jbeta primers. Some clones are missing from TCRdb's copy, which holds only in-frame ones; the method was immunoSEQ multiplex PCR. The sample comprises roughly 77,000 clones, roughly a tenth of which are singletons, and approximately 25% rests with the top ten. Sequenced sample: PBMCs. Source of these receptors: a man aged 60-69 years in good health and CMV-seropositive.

The CDR3 nucleotides read TGTGCCTGGAGTAGGGGGGGGCTAGAGACCCAGTACTTC. Translation gives CAWSRGGLETQYF. The chain carries TRBV30 and TRBJ2-5, with D perhaps matching TRBD2 (7 bases). Germline assignment: CDR1 GTSNPN and CDR2 SVGIG (reference sequence). The CDR3 sequence is 13 residues long. V dropped 2 bases and J dropped 4 bases, with 11 bases sitting between them.

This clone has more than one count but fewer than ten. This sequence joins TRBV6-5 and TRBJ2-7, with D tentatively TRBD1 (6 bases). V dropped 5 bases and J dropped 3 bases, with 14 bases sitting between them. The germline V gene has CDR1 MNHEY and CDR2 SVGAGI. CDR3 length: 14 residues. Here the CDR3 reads CASSASYRDYEQYV. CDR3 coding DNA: TGTGCCAGCAGTGCGTCTTACAGGGACTACGAGCAGTACGTC.

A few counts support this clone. CDR3 sequence: CASSRTSEFTDTQYF. In nucleotides, the CDR3 is TGTGCCAGCAGCCGGACTAGCGAGTTCACAGATACGCAGTATTTT. This rearrangement joins TRBV7-8 to TRBJ2-3, with TRBD2 matching 9 bases. Germline CDR1 is SGHVS and CDR2 is FQNEAQ. V dropped 5 bases and J dropped 2; count of bases not matched to a gene: 5. The CDR3 is 15 residues long.

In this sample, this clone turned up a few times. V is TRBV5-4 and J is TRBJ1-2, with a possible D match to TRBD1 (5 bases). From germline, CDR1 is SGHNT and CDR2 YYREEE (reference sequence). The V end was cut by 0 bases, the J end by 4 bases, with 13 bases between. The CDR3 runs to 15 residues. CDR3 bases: TGTGCCAGCAGCTTGGCTCTAGGGGAGGCCTATGGCTACACCTTC. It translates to CASSLALGEAYGYTF.

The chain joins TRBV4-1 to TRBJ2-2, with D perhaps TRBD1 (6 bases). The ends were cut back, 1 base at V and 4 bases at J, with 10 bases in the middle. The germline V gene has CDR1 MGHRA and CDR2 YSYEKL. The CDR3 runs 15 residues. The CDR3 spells CASSQGIRGTGELFF. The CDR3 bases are TGCGCCAGCAGCCAAGGAATCAGGGGCACCGGGGAGCTGTTTTTT.

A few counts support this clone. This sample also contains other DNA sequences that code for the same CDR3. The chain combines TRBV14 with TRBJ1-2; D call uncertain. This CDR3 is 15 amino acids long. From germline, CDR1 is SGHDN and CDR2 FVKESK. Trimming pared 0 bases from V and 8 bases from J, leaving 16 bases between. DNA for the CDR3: TGTGCCAGCAGCCAAGATTCGACCACCCGCAGGGGCTACACCTTC. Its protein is CASSQDSTTRRGYTF.

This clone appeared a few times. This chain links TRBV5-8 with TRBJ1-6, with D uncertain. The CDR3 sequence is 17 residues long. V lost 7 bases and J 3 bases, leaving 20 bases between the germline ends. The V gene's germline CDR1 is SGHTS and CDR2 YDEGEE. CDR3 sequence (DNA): TGTGCCAGCGACGCTTGGAGTGGCGGGCTCTATAATTCACCCCTCCACTTT. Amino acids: CASDAWSGGLYNSPLHF.

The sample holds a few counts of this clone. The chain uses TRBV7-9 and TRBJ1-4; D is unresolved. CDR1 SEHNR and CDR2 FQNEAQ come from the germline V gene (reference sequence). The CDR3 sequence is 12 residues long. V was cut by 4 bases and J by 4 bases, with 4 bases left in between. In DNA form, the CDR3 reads TGTGCCAGCAGCTCTCTTAATGAAAAACTGTTTTTT. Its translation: CASSSLNEKLFF.

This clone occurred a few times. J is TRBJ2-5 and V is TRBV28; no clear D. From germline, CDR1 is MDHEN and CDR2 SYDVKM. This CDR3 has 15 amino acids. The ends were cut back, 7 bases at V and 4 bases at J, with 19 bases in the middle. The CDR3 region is CASTPALGHGETQYF. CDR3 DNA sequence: TGTGCCAGCACCCCTGCGTTGGGCCATGGAGAGACCCAGTACTTC.

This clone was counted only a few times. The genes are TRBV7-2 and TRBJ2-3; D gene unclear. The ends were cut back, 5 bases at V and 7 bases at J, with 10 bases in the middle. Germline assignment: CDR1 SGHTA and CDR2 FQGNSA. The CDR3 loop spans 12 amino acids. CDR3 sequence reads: CASSRPGYTQYF. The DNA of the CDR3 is TGTGCCAGCAGCCGCCCCGGGTATACGCAGTATTTT.

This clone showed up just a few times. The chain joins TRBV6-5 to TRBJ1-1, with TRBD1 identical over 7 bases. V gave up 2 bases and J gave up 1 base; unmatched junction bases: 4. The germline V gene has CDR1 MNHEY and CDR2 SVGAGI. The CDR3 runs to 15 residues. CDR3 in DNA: TGTGCCAGCAGTTACAGCGACAGGGCGAACACTGAAGCTTTCTTT. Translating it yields CASSYSDRANTEAFF.

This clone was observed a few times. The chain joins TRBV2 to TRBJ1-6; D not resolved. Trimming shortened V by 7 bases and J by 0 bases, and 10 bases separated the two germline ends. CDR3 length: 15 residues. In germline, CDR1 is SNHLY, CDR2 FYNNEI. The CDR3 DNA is TGTGCCAGCATAGGAGAGAGCTCCTATAATTCACCCCTCCACTTT. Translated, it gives CASIGESSYNSPLHF.

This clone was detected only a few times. CDR3 region: CASSVSGTVNQPQHF. In DNA form, the CDR3 reads TGTGCCAGTAGTGTCTCCGGGACAGTCAATCAGCCCCAGCATTTT. V and J are TRBV19 and TRBJ1-5; 7 bases align to TRBD1. This CDR3 contains 15 residues. Germline CDR1 and CDR2: LNHDA and SQIVND (reference sequence). The junction had 7 bases not matched to a gene; V was cut back by 5 bases and J by 3 bases.

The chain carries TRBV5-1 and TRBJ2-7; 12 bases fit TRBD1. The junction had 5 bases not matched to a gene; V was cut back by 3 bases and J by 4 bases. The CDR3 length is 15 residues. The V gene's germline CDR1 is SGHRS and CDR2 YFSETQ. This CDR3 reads CASSWGTGGSYEQYF. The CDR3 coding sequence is TGCGCCAGCAGCTGGGGGACAGGGGGCTCGTACGAGCAGTACTTC.

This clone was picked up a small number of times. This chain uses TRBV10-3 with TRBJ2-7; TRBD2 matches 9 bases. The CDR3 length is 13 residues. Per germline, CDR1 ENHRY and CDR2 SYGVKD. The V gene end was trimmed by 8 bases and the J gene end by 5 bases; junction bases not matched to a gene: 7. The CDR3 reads CAIASQREDEQYF. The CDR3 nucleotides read TGTGCCATCGCCAGCCAGCGGGAGGACGAGCAGTACTTC.

The CDR3 reads CASSPGLAGSTDTQYF. For the CDR3, the DNA is TGCGCCAGCAGCCCGGGACTAGCGGGAAGCACAGATACGCAGTATTTT. V gene TRBV5-1 combines with J gene TRBJ2-3, with TRBD2 identical over 13 bases. The germline gives CDR1 SGHRS, CDR2 YFSETQ. CDR3 size: 16 residues. J lost 0 bases, V lost 4 bases, and 2 bases had no gene match. The whole variable domain, filled in from reference TRBV5-1 and TRBJ2-3, reads KAGVTQTPRYLIKTRGQQVTLSCSPISGHRSVSWYQQTPGQGLQFLFEYFSETQRNKGNFPGRFSGRQFSNSRSEMNVSTLELGDSALYLCASSPGLAGSTDTQYFGPGTRLTVL.

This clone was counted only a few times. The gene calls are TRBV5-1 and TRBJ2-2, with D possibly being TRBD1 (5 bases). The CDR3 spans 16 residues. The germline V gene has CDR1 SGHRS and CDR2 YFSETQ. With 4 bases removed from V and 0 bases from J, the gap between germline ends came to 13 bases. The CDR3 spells CASSGRQLANTGELFF. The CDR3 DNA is TGCGCCAGCAGCGGTAGACAGCTCGCGAACACCGGGGAGCTGTTTTTT.

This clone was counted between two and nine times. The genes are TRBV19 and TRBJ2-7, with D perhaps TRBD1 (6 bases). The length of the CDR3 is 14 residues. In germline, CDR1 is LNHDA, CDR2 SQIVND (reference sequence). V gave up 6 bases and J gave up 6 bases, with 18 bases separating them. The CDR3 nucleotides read TGTGCCAGTAGGAAGACAGGTCTTGGCGGCGAGCAGTACTTC. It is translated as CASRKTGLGGEQYF.

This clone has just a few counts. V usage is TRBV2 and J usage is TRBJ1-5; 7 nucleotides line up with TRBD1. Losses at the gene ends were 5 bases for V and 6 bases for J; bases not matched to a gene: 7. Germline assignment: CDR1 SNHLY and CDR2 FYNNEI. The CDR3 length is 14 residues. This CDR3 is CASSLQGDVQPQHF. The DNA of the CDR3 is TGTGCCAGCAGTCTTCAGGGGGATGTTCAGCCCCAGCATTTT.

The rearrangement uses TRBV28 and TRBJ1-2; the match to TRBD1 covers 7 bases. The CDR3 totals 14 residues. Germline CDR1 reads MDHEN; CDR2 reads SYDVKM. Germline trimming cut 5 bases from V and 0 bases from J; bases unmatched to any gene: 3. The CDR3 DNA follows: TGTGCCAGCAGTGGTCAGGGGGCTAACTATGGCTACACCTTC. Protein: CASSGQGANYGYTF.

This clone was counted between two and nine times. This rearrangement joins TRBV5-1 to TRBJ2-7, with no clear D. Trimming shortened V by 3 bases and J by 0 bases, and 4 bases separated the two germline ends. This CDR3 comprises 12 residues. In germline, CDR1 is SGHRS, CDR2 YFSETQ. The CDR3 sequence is CASSSSSYEQYF. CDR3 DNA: TGCGCCAGCAGCTCGAGCTCCTACGAGCAGTACTTC.

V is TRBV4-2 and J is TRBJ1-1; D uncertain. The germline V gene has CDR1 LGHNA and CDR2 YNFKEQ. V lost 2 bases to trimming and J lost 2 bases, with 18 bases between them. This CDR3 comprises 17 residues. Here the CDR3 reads CASSQRTRSEFNTEAFF. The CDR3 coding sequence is TGTGCCAGCAGCCAACGCACCCGAAGCGAGTTTAACACTGAAGCTTTCTTT.

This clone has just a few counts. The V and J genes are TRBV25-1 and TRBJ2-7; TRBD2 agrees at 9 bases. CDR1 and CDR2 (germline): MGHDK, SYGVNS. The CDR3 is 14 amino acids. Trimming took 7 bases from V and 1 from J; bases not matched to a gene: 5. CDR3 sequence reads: CASIAAGGSYEQYF. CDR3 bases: TGTGCCAGCATAGCAGCGGGAGGTTCCTACGAGCAGTACTTC.

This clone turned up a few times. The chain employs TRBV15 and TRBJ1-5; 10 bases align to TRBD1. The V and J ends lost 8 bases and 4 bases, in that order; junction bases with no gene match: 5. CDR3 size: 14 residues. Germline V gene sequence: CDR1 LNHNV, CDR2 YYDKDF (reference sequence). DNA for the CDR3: TGTGCCACCGAAGGGACAGGGGCTAATCAGCCCCAGCATTTT. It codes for CATEGTGANQPQHF.

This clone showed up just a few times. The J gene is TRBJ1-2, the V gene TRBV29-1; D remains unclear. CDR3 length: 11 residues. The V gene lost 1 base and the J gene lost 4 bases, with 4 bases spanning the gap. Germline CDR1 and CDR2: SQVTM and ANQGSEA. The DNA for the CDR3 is TGCAGCGTTGAAGCACTCTATGGCTACACCTTC. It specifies CSVEALYGYTF.

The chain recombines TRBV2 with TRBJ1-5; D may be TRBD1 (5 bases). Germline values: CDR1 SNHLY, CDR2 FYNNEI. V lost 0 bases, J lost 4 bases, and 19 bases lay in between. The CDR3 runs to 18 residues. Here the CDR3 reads CASSEALSGLMGNQPQHF. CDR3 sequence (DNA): TGTGCCAGCAGTGAAGCGCTTTCAGGGCTAATGGGGAATCAGCCCCAGCATTTT. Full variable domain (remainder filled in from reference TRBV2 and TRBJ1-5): EPEVTQTPSHQVTQMGQEVILRCVPISNHLYFYWYRQILGQKVEFLVSFYNNEISEKSEIFDDQFSVERPDGSNFTLKIRSTKLEDSAMYFCASSEALSGLMGNQPQHFGDGTRLSIL.

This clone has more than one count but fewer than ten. The CDR3 here is CAIRSGTGEETQYF. The CDR3 DNA is TGTGCCATCAGATCCGGGACAGGGGAAGAGACCCAGTACTTC. The chain combines TRBV10-3 with TRBJ2-5; TRBD1 matches 10 bases. CDR1 is ENHRY, CDR2 SYGVKD, per germline. V was pared by 6 bases and J by 3 bases, with 4 bases of the junction left unmatched. The CDR3 is 14 amino acids.

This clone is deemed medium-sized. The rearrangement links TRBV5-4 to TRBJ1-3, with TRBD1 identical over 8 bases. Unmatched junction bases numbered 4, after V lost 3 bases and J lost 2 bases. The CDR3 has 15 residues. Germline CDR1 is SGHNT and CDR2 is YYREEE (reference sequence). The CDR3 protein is CASSSPTGAGNTIYF. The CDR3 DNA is TGTGCCAGCAGCTCCCCGACAGGGGCTGGAAACACCATATATTTT.

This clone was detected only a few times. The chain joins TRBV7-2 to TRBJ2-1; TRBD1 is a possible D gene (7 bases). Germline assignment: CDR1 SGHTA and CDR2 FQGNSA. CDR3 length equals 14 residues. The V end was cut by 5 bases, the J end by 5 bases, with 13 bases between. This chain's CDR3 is CASSPGGQNNEQFF. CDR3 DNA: TGTGCCAGCAGCCCCGGGGGACAGAACAATGAGCAGTTCTTC.

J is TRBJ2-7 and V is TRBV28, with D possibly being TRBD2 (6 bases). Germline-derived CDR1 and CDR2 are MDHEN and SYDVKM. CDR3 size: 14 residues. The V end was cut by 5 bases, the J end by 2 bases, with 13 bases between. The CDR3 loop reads CASSTMGLPYEQYF. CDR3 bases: TGTGCCAGCAGTACTATGGGACTTCCCTACGAGCAGTACTTC.